Listed below are T cell receptor beta chains from one sample, sequenced in a study of cytomegalovirus exposure and HLA in healthy donors. The assay was immunoSEQ multiplex PCR, and TCRdb's table has in-frame clones only and misses some. This sample carries about 61,000 clones, over 70% of them seen once, and the ten largest clones take roughly half. The sample was PBMCs. The receptor set was obtained from a man in his fifties or sixties in good health and CMV-seropositive. Both conserved end residues are part of each CDR3. D genes are given only for firm matches. Clone size is not always given. Where it is, it says once, few, many or a class for expanded clones.

CASSIESSGRADEQFF	TGTGCCAGTAGTATCGAGTCTAGCGGGAGGGCAGATGAGCAGTTCTTC	TRBD2	TRBV19	TRBJ2-1	.
CASRQGDGSNYGYTF	TGTGCCAGCAGACAGGGGGACGGATCTAACTATGGCTACACCTTC	TRBD1	TRBV6-6	TRBJ1-2	.
CASSLNPRGETQYF	TGTGCCAGCAGTTTAAATCCGAGAGGGGAGACCCAGTACTTC	.	TRBV28	TRBJ2-5	.
CASSYSRPGGDTQYF	TGTGCCAGCAGTTACTCGCGGCCCGGGGGAGATACGCAGTATTTT	.	TRBV6-5	TRBJ2-3	.
CASSPYTDTQYF	TGTGCCAGCAGCCCTTACACAGATACGCAGTATTTT	.	TRBV7-2	TRBJ2-3	.
CASSINSYNEQFF	TGTGCCAGTAGTATAAACAGCTACAATGAGCAGTTCTTC	.	TRBV19	TRBJ2-1	.
CASSLYVAGARTGELFF	TGTGCCAGCAGCTTATATGTAGCGGGGGCCCGCACCGGGGAGCTGTTTTTT	TRBD2	TRBV7-2	TRBJ2-2	.
CASSLRRLDTQYF	TGTGCCAGCAGCTTAAGGCGGCTAGATACGCAGTATTTT	.	TRBV7-2	TRBJ2-3	few
CASSPGLAGHTQYF	TGTGCCAGCAGCCCGGGACTAGCGGGGCATACGCAGTATTTT	TRBD2	TRBV11-2	TRBJ2-3	few
CASQLAGGSTEQFF	TGTGCCAGCCAACTAGCGGGAGGGTCCACTGAGCAGTTCTTC	TRBD2	TRBV2	TRBJ2-1	.
CASSLTSGSSYNEQFF	TGCGCCAGCAGCTTGACTAGCGGGAGCTCCTACAATGAGCAGTTCTTC	TRBD2	TRBV5-1	TRBJ2-1	.
CASSPPYRGAGGANVLTF	TGTGCCAGCAGTCCCCCGTATCGGGGGGCTGGTGGGGCCAACGTCCTGACTTTC	.	TRBV7-3	TRBJ2-6	.
CASSNLDRQATYEQYF	TGTGCCAGCAGCAACCTCGATAGACAGGCGACCTACGAGCAGTACTTC	.	TRBV11-3	TRBJ2-7	.
CASTPTGDYGYTF	TGCGCCAGCACTCCAACAGGAGACTATGGCTACACCTTC	.	TRBV10-2	TRBJ1-2	once
CASRTPTGLSTF	TGTGCAAGTCGCACACCGACAGGTTTAAGCACCTTC	.	TRBV12-2	TRBJ1-2	.
CAITGGASYEQYF	TGTGCCATTACAGGGGGCGCTTCCTACGAGCAGTACTTC	TRBD1	TRBV28	TRBJ2-7	.
CAWGTAAPEQYF	TGTGCCTGGGGGACAGCGGCCCCCGAGCAGTACTTC	TRBD1	TRBV30	TRBJ2-7	.
CASSQAGTYSYEQYF	TGTGCCAGCAGCCAGGCCGGGACATACTCCTACGAGCAGTACTTC	.	TRBV7-9	TRBJ2-7	.
CASSREREFYEQYF	TGTGCCAGCTCACGGGAGCGGGAGTTCTACGAGCAGTACTTC	TRBD2	TRBV18	TRBJ2-7	.
CASGLGSGARTDTQYF	TGTGCTAGTGGTTTGGGAAGCGGGGCCCGCACAGATACGCAGTATTTT	TRBD2	TRBV12-5	TRBJ2-3	.
CASSQLAGGQETQYF	TGCGCCAGCAGCCAACTAGCGGGGGGGCAAGAGACCCAGTACTTC	TRBD2	TRBV4-3	TRBJ2-5	.
CASSTRREGPDTQYF	TGTGCCAGCAGCACGAGACGGGAGGGCCCAGATACGCAGTATTTT	TRBD2	TRBV28	TRBJ2-3	.
CASSPDSSGSYEQYF	TGTGCCAGCAGCCCGGACTCTAGCGGGAGCTACGAGCAGTACTTC	TRBD2	TRBV4-2	TRBJ2-7	once
CAWSLSNQPQHF	TGTGCCTGGAGCCTTAGCAATCAGCCCCAGCATTTT	.	TRBV30	TRBJ1-5	.
CAWSDRAFSGANVLTF	TGTGCCTGGAGTGACAGGGCCTTCTCTGGGGCCAACGTCCTGACTTTC	.	TRBV30	TRBJ2-6	.
CASRAGPGYNEQFF	TGTGCCAGTAGAGCGGGGCCTGGATACAATGAGCAGTTCTTC	TRBD2	TRBV19	TRBJ2-1	.
CASSLGGGGTDTQYF	TGTGCCAGCAGTTTAGGTGGCGGGGGCACAGATACGCAGTATTTT	.	TRBV6-5	TRBJ2-3	.
CASSPGVADEQFF	TGTGCCAGCAGCCCCGGCGTAGCCGATGAGCAGTTCTTC	.	TRBV9	TRBJ2-1	.
CARSYSGGSYTF	TGTGCAAGAAGTTACTCAGGCGGGAGCTACACCTTC	.	TRBV6-5	TRBJ1-2	few
CASSRQALYGYTF	TGTGCCAGCAGCCGACAGGCTCTCTATGGCTACACCTTC	.	TRBV9	TRBJ1-2	.
CASSLPGLAGVGETQYF	TGTGCCAGCAGCTTGCCGGGACTAGCGGGGGTAGGGGAGACCCAGTACTTC	TRBD2	TRBV5-5	TRBJ2-5	once
CASSRSTGMNTEAFF	TGTGCCAGTAGTAGATCGACAGGAATGAACACTGAAGCTTTCTTT	.	TRBV19	TRBJ1-1	once
CASRPGGSFSYEQYF	TGTGCCAGCAGGCCAGGGGGAAGCTTCTCCTACGAGCAGTACTTC	TRBD1	TRBV6-1	TRBJ2-7	.
CASSLGGQGGNQPQHF	TGTGCCAGCAGTTTGGGGGGACAGGGCGGGAATCAGCCCCAGCATTTT	TRBD1	TRBV28	TRBJ1-5	once
CASSPSLDRVNHNEQFF	TGTGCCAGCAGCCCATCTTTGGACAGGGTAAACCACAATGAGCAGTTCTTC	TRBD1	TRBV11-2	TRBJ2-1	.
CASSQDRGRGETQYF	TGTGCCAGCAGCCAGGACAGGGGGCGAGGGGAGACCCAGTACTTC	TRBD1	TRBV7-9	TRBJ2-5	few
CASSVDAGYEQYF	TGTGCCAGCAGCGTAGATGCGGGGTACGAGCAGTACTTC	.	TRBV9	TRBJ2-7	few
CASSLVGGLAVDEQYF	TGCGCCAGCAGCTTGGTGGGAGGACTAGCGGTGGACGAGCAGTACTTC	TRBD2	TRBV5-1	TRBJ2-7	once
CASSFGDTTGELFF	TGCGCCAGCAGCTTCGGGGACACCACCGGGGAGCTGTTTTTT	.	TRBV5-1	TRBJ2-2	.
CASSQDYRGYEQYF	TGCGCCAGCAGCCAAGACTACAGGGGGTACGAGCAGTACTTC	TRBD1	TRBV4-1	TRBJ2-7	.
CASSRSSGDNTEAFF	TGTGCCAGTAGTAGGTCGTCAGGGGATAACACTGAAGCTTTCTTT	.	TRBV19	TRBJ1-1	.
CASSLGGARPFF	TGTGCCAGCAGCTTAGGGGGGGCAAGACCGTTCTTC	.	TRBV7-3	TRBJ2-1	.
CASSRTGPLTRLQYF	TGTGCCAGTAGTAGGACAGGTCCTTTAACGCGGCTTCAGTACTTC	TRBD1	TRBV19	TRBJ2-7	.
CASSSLSGRYEQYF	TGTGCCAGCAGTTCCCTAAGCGGGAGGTACGAGCAGTACTTC	TRBD2	TRBV28	TRBJ2-7	.
CASSIWGRETQYF	TGTGCCAGTAGTATATGGGGGCGTGAGACCCAGTACTTC	.	TRBV19	TRBJ2-5	.
CASTDTAPQHF	TGTGCCAGCACTGACACGGCCCCACAGCATTTT	.	TRBV6-6	TRBJ1-5	.
CASSGGLAGALNEQFF	TGTGCCAGCAGTGGTGGACTAGCGGGAGCCCTGAATGAGCAGTTCTTC	TRBD2	TRBV2	TRBJ2-1	.
CASSVALIAGVTDTQYF	TGTGCCAGCAGCGTAGCTCTTATAGCGGGGGTCACAGATACGCAGTATTTT	TRBD2	TRBV9	TRBJ2-3	.
CASSRTGTYEQYF	TGTGCCAGCAGTCGGACAGGAACCTACGAGCAGTACTTC	TRBD1	TRBV6-4	TRBJ2-7	.
CSVAGLAGHEQYF	TGCAGCGTTGCGGGACTAGCGGGACACGAGCAGTACTTC	TRBD2	TRBV29-1	TRBJ2-7	once
CASSDLGARGSYEQYF	TGTGCCAGCTCCGACCTGGGGGCCCGGGGCTCCTACGAGCAGTACTTC	.	TRBV5-6	TRBJ2-7	.
CAIRDSGSSYNEQFF	TGTGCCATCAGAGATAGCGGGAGCTCCTACAATGAGCAGTTCTTC	TRBD2	TRBV10-3	TRBJ2-1	.
CASSVGVASSADEQYF	TGTGCCAGCAGCGTAGGGGTGGCCTCATCGGCGGACGAGCAGTACTTC	.	TRBV9	TRBJ2-7	.
CASSQAGAYNSPLHF	TGTGCCAGCAGCCAAGCTGGGGCATATAATTCACCCCTCCACTTT	.	TRBV14	TRBJ1-6	.
CDSSLVRGYTEAFF	TGTGACAGCAGTTTGGTCAGGGGCTACACTGAAGCTTTCTTT	.	TRBV28	TRBJ1-1	.
CASSELTGNYGYTF	TGTGCCAGCAGTGAACTTACAGGGAACTATGGCTACACCTTC	.	TRBV6-5	TRBJ1-2	.
CASSSSGDSPLHF	TGTGCCAGCAGCTCGTCAGGGGATTCACCCCTCCACTTT	.	TRBV7-9	TRBJ1-6	once
CASSLGSVVYEQYF	TGTGCCAGCAGCTTAGGCTCGGTTGTCTACGAGCAGTACTTC	.	TRBV7-9	TRBJ2-7	.
CASSLYRGNGYGYTF	TGTGCCAGCAGCTTGTACAGGGGGAATGGGTATGGCTACACCTTC	TRBD1	TRBV5-8	TRBJ1-2	.